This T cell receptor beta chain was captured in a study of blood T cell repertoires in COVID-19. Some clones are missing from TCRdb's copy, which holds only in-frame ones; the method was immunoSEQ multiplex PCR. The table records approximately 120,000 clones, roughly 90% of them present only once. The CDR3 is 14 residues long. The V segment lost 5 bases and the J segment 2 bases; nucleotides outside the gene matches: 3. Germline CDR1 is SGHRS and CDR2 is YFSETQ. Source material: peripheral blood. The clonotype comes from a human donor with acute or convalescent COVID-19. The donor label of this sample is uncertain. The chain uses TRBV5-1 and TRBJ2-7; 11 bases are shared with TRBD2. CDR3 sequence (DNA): TGCGCCAGCAGTTTGACTAGCGGGACCTACGAGCAGTACTTC. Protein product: CASSLTSGTYEQYF.